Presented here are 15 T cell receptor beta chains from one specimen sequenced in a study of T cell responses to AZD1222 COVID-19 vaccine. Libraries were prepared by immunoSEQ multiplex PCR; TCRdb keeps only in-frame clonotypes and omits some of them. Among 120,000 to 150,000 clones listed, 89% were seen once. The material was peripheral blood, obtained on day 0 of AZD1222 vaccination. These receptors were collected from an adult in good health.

The CDR3 reads CAETGGISGNTIYF. The CDR3 nucleotides read TGTGCCGAGACAGGGGGAATCTCTGGAAACACCATATATTTT. This chain uses TRBV7-9 with TRBJ1-3, with 9 bases matching TRBD1. Germline V gene lookup returns CDR1 SEHNR and CDR2 FQNEAQ (reference sequence). The ends lost 11 bases at V and 0 bases at J; junction bases unmatched: 5. This CDR3 has 14 residues.

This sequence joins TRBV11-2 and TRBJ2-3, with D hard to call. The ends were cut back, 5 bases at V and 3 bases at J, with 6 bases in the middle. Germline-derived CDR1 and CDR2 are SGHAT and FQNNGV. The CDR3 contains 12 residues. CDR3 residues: CASSKRTDTQYF. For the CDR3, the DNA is TGTGCCAGCAGCAAGAGGACAGATACGCAGTATTTT.

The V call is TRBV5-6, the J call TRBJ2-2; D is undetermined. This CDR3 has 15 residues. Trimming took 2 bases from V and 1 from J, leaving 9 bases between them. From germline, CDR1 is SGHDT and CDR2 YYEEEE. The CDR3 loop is CASSFVPGNTGELFF. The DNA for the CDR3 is TGTGCCAGCAGCTTTGTTCCGGGGAACACCGGGGAGCTGTTTTTT.

The CDR3 reads CASKVPGGLEKLFF. As DNA, the CDR3 is TGTGCCAGTAAGGTGCCAGGAGGCCTGGAAAAACTGTTTTTT. The chain is built from TRBV19 and TRBJ1-4; unclear D gene. Germline V gene sequence: CDR1 LNHDA, CDR2 SQIVND (reference sequence). The CDR3 has 14 amino acids. Trimming left V 7 bases short and J 8 bases short, with 17 bases between.

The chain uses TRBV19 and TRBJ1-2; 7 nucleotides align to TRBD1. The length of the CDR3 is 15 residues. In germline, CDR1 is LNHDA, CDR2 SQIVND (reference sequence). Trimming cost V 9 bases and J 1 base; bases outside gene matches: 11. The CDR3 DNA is TGTGCCAGGTGCCACAGGGGAAACCTTAACTATGGCTACACCTTC. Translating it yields CARCHRGNLNYGYTF.

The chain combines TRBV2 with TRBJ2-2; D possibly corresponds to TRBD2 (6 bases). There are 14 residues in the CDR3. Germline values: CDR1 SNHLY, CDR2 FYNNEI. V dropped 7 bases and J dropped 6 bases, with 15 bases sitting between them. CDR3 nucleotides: TGTGCCAGCATTAAGGGTTCGGGAGCCGGGGAGCTGTTTTTT. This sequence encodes CASIKGSGAGELFF. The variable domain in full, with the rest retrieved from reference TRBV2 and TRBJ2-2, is EPEVTQTPSHQVTQMGQEVILRCVPISNHLYFYWYRQILGQKVEFLVSFYNNEISEKSEIFDDQFSVERPDGSNFTLKIRSTKLEDSAMYFCASIKGSGAGELFFGEGSRLTVL.

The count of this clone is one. The CDR3 bases are TGTGCCAGTAGTATAGATATGGGGGAACAGGGAGGGGGCAATCAGCCCCAGCATTTT. This encodes CASSIDMGEQGGGNQPQHF. The chain is built from TRBV19 and TRBJ1-5; tentatively, D is TRBD1 (6 bases). Germline CDR1 is LNHDA and CDR2 is SQIVND (reference sequence). V dropped 0 bases and J dropped 2 bases, with 20 bases sitting between them. CDR3 length: 19 amino acids.

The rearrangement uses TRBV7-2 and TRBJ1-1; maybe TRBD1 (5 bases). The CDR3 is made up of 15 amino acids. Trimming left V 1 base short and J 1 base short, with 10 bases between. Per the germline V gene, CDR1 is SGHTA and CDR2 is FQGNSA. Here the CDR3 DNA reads TGTGCCAGCAGCTTAGACGGGGCCACGAACACTGAAGCTTTCTTT. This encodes CASSLDGATNTEAFF.

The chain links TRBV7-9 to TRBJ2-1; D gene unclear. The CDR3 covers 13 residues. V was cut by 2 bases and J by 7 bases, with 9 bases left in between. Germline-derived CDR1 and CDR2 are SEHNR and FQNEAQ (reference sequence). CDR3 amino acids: CASSLTRTNEQFF. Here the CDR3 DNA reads TGTGCCAGCAGCTTAACCCGTACTAATGAGCAGTTCTTC.

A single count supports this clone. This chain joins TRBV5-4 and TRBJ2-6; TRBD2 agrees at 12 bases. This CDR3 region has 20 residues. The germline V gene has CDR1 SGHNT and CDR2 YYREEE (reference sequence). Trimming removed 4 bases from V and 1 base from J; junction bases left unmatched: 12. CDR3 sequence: CASSSGTSGRVRSGANVLTF. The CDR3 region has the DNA TGTGCCAGCAGCAGCGGGACTAGCGGGCGGGTCCGGTCTGGGGCCAACGTCCTGACTTTC.

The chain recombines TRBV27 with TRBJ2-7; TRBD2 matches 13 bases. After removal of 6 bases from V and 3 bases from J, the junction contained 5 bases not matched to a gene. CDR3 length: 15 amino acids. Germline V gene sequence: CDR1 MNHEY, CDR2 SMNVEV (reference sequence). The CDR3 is CASSPTSGRVYEQYF. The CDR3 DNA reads TGTGCCAGCAGCCCCACTAGCGGGAGGGTCTACGAGCAGTACTTC.

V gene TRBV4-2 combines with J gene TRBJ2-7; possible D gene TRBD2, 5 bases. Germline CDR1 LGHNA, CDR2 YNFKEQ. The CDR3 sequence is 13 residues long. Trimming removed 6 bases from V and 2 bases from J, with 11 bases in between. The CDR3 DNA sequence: TGTGCCAGCAGTGGTACTAGGACCTACGAGCAGTACTTC. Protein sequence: CASSGTRTYEQYF.

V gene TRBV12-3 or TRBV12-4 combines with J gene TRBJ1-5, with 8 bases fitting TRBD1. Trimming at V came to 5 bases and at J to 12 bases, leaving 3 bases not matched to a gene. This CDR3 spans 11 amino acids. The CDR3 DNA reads TGTGCCAGCAGTCAGGGACAGGTCCAGCATTTT. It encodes CASSQGQVQHF.

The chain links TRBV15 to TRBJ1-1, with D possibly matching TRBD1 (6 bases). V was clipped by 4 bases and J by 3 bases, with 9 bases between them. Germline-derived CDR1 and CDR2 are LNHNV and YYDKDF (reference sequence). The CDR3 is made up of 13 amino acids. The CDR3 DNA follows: TGTGCCACCAGCAACCCAGGGGACACTGAAGCTTTCTTT. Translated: CATSNPGDTEAFF.

CDR3 protein: CASSPRKGLGDEQYF. CDR3 DNA: TGTGCCAGTAGTCCACGAAAGGGATTGGGGGACGAGCAGTACTTC. The J gene is TRBJ2-7, the V gene TRBV19; D is tentatively TRBD1 or TRBD2 (5 bases each). In germline, CDR1 is LNHDA, CDR2 SQIVND (reference sequence). The CDR3 is 15 residues long. V was clipped by 5 bases and J by 5 bases, with 19 bases between them.